This T cell receptor beta chain was observed in a study of cytomegalovirus exposure and HLA in healthy donors. Study-wide results and caveats: Donors were assumed by presence/absence analyses to have roughly uniform sequencing depth.

Primers included in the PCR were 60 Vbeta and 13 Jbeta primers. Method: immunoSEQ multiplex PCR; TCRdb's copy keeps in-frame clones and lacks some. This table has 100,000 or so clones, about 80% appearing once. Remarks on this clone: Its antigen remains unidentified.

This sequence originates from a man in his thirties or forties in good health and CMV-seronegative. The sequenced sample was PBMCs.

The CDR3 reads CAGLAAGELFF. CDR3 in DNA: TGTGCCGGCCTGGCGGCCGGGGAGCTGTTTTTT. The V call is TRBV28, the J call TRBJ2-2, with D uncertain. CDR1 and CDR2 from the germline V gene are MDHEN and SYDVKM. V lost 11 bases, J lost 6 bases, and 10 bases lay in between. This CDR3 comprises 11 residues.